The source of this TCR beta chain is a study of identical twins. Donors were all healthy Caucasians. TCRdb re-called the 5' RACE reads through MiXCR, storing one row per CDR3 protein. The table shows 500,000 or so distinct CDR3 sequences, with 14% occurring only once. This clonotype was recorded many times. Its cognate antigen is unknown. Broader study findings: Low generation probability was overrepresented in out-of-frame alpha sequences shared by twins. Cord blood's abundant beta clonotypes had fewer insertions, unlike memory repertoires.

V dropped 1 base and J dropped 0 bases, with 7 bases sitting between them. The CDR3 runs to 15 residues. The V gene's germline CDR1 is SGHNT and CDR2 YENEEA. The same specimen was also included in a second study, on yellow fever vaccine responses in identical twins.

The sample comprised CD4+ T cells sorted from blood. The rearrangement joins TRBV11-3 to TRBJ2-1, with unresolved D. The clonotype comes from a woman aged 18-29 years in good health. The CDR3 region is CASSLGASSYNEQFF. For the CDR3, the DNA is TGTGCCAGCAGCTTAGGGGCCAGCTCCTACAATGAGCAGTTCTTC. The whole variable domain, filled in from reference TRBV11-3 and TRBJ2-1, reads EAGVVQSPRYKIIEKKQPVAFWCNPISGHNTLYWYLQNLGQGPELLIRYENEEAVDDSQLPKDRFSAERLKGVDSTLKIQPAELGDSAVYLCASSLGASSYNEQFFGPGTRLTVL.